This T cell receptor (beta chain) was documented in a study of T cell changes during pregnancy in multiple sclerosis. Sequenced by immunoSEQ multiplex PCR; TCRdb stores in-frame clones only, minus some. This sample has under 40,000 clones, with nearly 95% found just once. V shed 6 bases and J 5 bases; nucleotides not matched to a gene: 5. From germline, CDR1 is MDHEN and CDR2 SYDVKM. The CDR3 is 14 amino acids. Sequences were derived from CD4+ T cells from peripheral blood mononuclear cells, sampled in the third trimester of pregnancy. The TCR was taken from a female donor in good health, enrolled as a control in a pregnancy study. J is TRBJ2-1 and V is TRBV28; 9 nucleotides agree with TRBD2. CDR3 sequence (DNA): TGTGCCAGCAGCCTTCTAGCGGGGAACAATGAGCAGTTCTTC. Amino acid sequence: CASSLLAGNNEQFF.